The following is a T cell receptor beta chain sequence with its context. The sample comes from a study of blood T cell repertoires in COVID-19. Study summary: Donors in the United States, Italy and Spain gave samples during acute or convalescent COVID-19. T cells, B-cell-depleted T cells, or PBMCs provided the cDNA or gDNA that served as material.

Per the original data handling: It was from reference gene primer amplification that nucleated cell counts were estimated. Produced via immunoSEQ multiplex PCR; TCRdb's table is partial and in-frame only. For V, J and clone size, that table is used; D and trimming come from the DNA. The sample shows about 89,000 clones, around 88% of them seen only once. Per germline, CDR1 SGHAT and CDR2 FQNNGV. The CDR3 is 13 amino acids. V lost 5 bases, J lost 3 bases, and 1 base stayed unmatched. The sequence was obtained from a man aged 55 to 70 with acute or convalescent COVID-19. The material sequenced was peripheral blood. The V call is TRBV11-2, the J call TRBJ2-7; 10 bases fit TRBD1. DNA of the CDR3: TGTGCCAGCAGCGGGGACAGGGGCTACGAGCAGTACTTC. Protein: CASSGDRGYEQYF.